The present T cell receptor (beta chain) was sequenced within a study of human T cells and chemical hapten exposure. This clonotype was found a few times. The antigen is unknown. Study-level findings and limits: TCRs whose frequency exceeded 1 in 1000 remained the same following DPC sensitization.

Individual cDNA molecules in this library carried unique molecular identifiers. TCRdb re-called the RACE reads through MiXCR, storing one row per CDR3 protein. The sample has tens of thousands of distinct CDR3 sequences; 10% to 13% are singletons. The ends lost 5 bases at V and 2 bases at J; junction bases unmatched: 13. This CDR3 contains 17 residues. Germline CDR1 is SGHAT and CDR2 is FQDESV (reference sequence). Stated time point: patch test 1, 2 weeks after DPC sensitization. Treatment reported: therapeutic diphenylcyclopropenone sensitization with weekly scalp DPC. The source of this sequence is a man aged 40-49 years with alopecia areata. Some clones in this sample may be carry-over from other donors' samples. The sample consisted of whole blood, taken in connection with sensitization to the hapten diphenylcyclopropenone (DPC). The chain employs TRBV11-1 and TRBJ1-2, with 8 bases aligning to TRBD1. DNA of the CDR3: TGTGCCAGCAGCCCCGAGGGCAGGGGGCGAGAGAACTATGGCTACACCTTC. This encodes CASSPEGRGRENYGYTF.